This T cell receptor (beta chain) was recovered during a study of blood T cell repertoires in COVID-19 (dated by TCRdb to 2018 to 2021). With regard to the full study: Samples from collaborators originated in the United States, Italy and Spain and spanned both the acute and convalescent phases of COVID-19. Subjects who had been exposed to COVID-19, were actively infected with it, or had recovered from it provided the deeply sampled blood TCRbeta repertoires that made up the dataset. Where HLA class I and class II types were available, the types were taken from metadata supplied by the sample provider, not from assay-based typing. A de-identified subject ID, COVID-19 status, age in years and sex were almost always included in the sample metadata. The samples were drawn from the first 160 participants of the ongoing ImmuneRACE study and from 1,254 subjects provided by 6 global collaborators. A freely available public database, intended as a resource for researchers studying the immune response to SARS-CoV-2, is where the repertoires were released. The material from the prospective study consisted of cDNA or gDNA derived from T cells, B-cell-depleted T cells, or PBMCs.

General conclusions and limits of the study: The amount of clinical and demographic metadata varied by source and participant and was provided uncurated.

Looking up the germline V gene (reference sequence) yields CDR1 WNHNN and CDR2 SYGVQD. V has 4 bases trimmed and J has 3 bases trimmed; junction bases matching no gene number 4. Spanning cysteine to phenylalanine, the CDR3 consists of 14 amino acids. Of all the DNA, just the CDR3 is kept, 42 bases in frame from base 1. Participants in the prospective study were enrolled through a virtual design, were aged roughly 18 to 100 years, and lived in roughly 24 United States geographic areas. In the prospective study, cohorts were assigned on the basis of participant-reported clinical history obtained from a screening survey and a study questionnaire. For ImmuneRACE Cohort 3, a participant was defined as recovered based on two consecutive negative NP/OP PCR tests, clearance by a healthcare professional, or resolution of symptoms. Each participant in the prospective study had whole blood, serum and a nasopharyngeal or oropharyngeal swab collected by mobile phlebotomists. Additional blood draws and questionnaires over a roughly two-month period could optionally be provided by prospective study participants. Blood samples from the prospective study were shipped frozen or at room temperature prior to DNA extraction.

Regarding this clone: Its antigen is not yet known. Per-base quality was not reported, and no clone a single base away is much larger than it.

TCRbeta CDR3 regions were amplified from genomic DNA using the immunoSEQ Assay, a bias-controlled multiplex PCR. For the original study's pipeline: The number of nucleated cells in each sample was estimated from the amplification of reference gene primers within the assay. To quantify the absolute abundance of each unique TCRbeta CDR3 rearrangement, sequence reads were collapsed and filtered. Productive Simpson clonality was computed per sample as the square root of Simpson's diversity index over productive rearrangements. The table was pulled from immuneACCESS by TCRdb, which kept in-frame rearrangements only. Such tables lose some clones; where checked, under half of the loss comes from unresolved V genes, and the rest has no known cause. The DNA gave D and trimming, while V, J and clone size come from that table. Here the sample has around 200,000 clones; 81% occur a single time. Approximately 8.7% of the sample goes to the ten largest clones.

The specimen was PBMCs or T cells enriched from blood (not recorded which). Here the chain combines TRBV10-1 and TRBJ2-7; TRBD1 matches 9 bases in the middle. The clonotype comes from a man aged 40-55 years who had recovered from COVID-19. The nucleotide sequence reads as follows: TGCGCCAGCAGTGCAGGGACAGGGAACTACGAGCAGTACTTC. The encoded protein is CASSAGTGNYEQYF.